The present entry profiles one TCR beta chain with its context. Its cognate antigen is unknown. The study made its TRB cDNA libraries by 5' RACE, adding UMI labels. TCRdb reprocessed the 5' RACE reads, keeping one entry per CDR3 protein, no DNA. This sample's clone table lists roughly 100,000 distinct CDR3 sequences. The germline gives CDR1 SGHTA, CDR2 FQGNSA. This CDR3 is 13 amino acids long. The source of the sample is a study of CXCR3-negative and CXCR3-positive naive CD8 T cells. Findings and limits, study-wide: Compared with CXCR3-negative naive cells, CXCR3-positive naive cells showed more hydrophobic TRB CDR3s. CD5 surface expression was similar among naive subsets, and TCR strength was estimated by inference from TRB CDR3 properties.

This chain connects TRBV7-2 to TRBJ2-1. The sequenced sample was naive CXCR3- CD8+ T cells from blood. Subset: CD45RO-CCR7+CD27+CD95- naive CD8+ T cells lacking CXCR3 (TNR3-). This clonotype was obtained from a human donor in good health. Some clones in this sample may be carry-over from other donors' samples. The CDR3 reads CASSLVPDNEQFF.